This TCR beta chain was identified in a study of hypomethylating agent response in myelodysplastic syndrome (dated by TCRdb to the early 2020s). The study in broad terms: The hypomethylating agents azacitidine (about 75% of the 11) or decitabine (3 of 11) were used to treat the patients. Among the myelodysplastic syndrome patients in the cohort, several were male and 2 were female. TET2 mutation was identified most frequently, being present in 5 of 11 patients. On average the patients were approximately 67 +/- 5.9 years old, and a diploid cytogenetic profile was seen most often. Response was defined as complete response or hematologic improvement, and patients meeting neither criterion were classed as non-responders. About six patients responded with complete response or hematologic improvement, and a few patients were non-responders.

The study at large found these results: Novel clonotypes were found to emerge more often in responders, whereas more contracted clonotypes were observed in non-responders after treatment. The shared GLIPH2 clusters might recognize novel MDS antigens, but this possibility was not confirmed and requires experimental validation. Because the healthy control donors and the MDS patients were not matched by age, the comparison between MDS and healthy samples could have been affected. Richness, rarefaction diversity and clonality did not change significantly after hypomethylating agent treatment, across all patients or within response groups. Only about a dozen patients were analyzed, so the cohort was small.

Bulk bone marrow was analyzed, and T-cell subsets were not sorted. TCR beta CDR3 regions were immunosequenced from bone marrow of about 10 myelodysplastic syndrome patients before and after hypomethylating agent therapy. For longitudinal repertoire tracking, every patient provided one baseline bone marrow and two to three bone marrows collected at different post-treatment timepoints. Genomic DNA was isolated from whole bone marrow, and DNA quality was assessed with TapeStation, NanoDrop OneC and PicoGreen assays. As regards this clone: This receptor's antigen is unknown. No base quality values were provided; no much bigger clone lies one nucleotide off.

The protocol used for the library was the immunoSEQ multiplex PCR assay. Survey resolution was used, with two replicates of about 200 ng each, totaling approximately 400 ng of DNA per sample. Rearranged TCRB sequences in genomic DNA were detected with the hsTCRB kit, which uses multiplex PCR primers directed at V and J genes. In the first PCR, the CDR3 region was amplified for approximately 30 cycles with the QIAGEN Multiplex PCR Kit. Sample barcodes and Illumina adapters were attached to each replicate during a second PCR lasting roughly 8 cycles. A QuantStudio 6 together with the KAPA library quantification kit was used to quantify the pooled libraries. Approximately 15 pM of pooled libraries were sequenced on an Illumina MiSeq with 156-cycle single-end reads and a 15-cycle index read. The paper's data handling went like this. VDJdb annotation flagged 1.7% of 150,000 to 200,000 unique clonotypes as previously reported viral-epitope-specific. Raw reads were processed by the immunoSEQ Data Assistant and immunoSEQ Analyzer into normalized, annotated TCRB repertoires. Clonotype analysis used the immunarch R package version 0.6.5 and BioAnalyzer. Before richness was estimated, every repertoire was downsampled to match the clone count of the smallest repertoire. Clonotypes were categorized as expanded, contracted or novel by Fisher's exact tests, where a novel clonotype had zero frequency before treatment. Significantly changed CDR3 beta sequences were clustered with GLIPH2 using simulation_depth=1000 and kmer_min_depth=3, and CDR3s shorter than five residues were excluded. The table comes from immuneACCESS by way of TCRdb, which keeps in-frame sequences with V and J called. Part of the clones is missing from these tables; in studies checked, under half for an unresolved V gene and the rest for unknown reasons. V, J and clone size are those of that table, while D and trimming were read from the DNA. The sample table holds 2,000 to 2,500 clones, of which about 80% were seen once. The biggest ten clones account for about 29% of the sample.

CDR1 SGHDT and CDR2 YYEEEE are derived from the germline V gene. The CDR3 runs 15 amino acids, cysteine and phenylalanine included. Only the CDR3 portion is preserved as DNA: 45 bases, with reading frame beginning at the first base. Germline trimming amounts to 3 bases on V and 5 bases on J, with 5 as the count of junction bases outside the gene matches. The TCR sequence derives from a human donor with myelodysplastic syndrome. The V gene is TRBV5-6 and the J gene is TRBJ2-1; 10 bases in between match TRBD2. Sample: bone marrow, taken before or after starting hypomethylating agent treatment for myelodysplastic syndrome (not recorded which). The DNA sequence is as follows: TGTGCCAGCAGCTCCCTTCTAGCGGGAGACAATGAGCAGTTCTTC. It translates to CASSSLLAGDNEQFF.